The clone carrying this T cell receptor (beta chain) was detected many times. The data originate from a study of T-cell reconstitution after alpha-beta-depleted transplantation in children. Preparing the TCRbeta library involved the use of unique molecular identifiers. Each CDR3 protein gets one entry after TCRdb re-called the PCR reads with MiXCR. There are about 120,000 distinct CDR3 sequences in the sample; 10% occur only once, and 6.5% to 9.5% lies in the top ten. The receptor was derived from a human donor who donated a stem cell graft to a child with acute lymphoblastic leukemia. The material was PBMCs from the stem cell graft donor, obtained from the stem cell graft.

CDR3 region: CASSLVTNEQFF. DNA for the CDR3: TGTGCCAGCAGCTTAGTGACGAATGAGCAGTTCTTC. The chain employs TRBV7-2 and TRBJ2-1; no clear D gene. Between the trimmed V and J ends, which lost 1 base and 7 bases, there was a span of 5 bases. The germline V gene has CDR1 SGHTA and CDR2 FQGNSA. This CDR3 is 12 amino acids long. The variable domain in full, completed from reference TRBV7-2 and TRBJ2-1, reads GAGVSQSPSNKVTEKGKDVELRCDPISGHTALYWYRQSLGQGLEFLIYFQGNSAPDKSGLPSDRFSAERTGGSVSTLTIQRTQQEDSAVYLCASSLVTNEQFFGPGTRLTVL.